These 21 T cell receptor beta chains came from one sample sequenced in a study of shared clonotypes between healthy human individuals. TCRdb's table, derived via immunoSEQ multiplex PCR, lists solely in-frame clones and lacks some. The repertoire has around 500,000 clones, 75% to 85% of them found once; the top ten carry roughly 13%. Sample: PBMCs. Receptors were obtained from a woman aged 40 to 50 in good health. Some clones in this sample may be carry-over from other donors' samples.

The chain combines TRBV7-2 with TRBJ2-1; TRBD2 might be the D (6 bases). Germline lookup yields CDR1 SGHTA and CDR2 FQGNSA. The CDR3 is 18 residues long. V shed 0 bases and J shed 2 bases, with 17 bases lying between them. CDR3: CASSLAPSGTGAYNEQFF. The CDR3, as DNA: TGTGCCAGCAGCTTAGCCCCCTCCGGGACTGGAGCCTACAATGAGCAGTTCTTC.

The CDR3 DNA is TGTGCCAGCAGTTTAGGGACAGGGGGGCATCAGCCCCAGCATTTT. Protein product: CASSLGTGGHQPQHF. The chain links TRBV28 to TRBJ1-5; 11 bases map to TRBD1. The junction had 2 bases not matched to a gene; V was cut back by 2 bases and J by 5 bases. CDR1 and CDR2 (germline): MDHEN, SYDVKM. The CDR3 is 15 residues long. The full variable domain, completed using reference TRBV28 and TRBJ1-5, is DVKVTQSSRYLVKRTGEKVFLECVQDMDHENMFWYRQDPGLGLRLIYFSYDVKMKEKGDIPEGYSVSREKKERFSLILESASTNQTSMYLCASSLGTGGHQPQHFGDGTRLSIL.

This chain uses TRBV27 with TRBJ2-3, with 10 bases fitting TRBD1. CDR1 MNHEY and CDR2 SMNVEV come from the germline V gene (reference sequence). V shed 0 bases, J shed 6 bases, and the junction held 15 bases outside the gene matches. The CDR3 contains 19 residues. In nucleotides, the CDR3 is TGTGCCAGCAGTTTATCTAGACAGGGGGCGAGCTTATGCTCTGATACGCAGTATTTT. Amino acid sequence: CASSLSRQGASLCSDTQYF.

This clone was recorded many times. CDR3 sequence reads: CSVEQGRETQYF. CDR3 DNA sequence: TGCAGCGTTGAACAGGGGAGGGAGACCCAGTACTTC. The J gene is TRBJ2-5, the V gene TRBV29-1, with D tentatively TRBD1 or TRBD2 (6 bases each). Per germline, CDR1 SQVTM and CDR2 ANQGSEA. This CDR3 region has 12 residues. Trimming stripped 2 bases from V and 5 bases from J, with 9 bases between.

DNA of the CDR3: TGTGCCAGCCCTGTCCCAGGGCGGGGCGACGAGCAGTACTTC. This translates into CASPVPGRGDEQYF. This chain uses TRBV6-1 with TRBJ2-7, with D possibly TRBD2 on 6 matching bases. The CDR3 has 14 residues. Per the germline V gene, CDR1 is MNHNS and CDR2 is SASEGT. Deletions cut 8 bases from V and 5 bases from J, with 19 bases between.

The V gene is TRBV9, the J gene TRBJ2-2, with 7 positions matching TRBD1. Per germline, CDR1 SGDLS and CDR2 YYNGEE. This CDR3 spans 16 amino acids. V was clipped by 3 bases and J by 4 bases; unmatched bases: 9. CDR3 region: CASSGQTGVGTGELFF. CDR3 in DNA: TGTGCCAGCAGCGGCCAAACAGGGGTCGGCACCGGGGAGCTGTTTTTT. Supplemented by reference TRBV9 and TRBJ2-2, the full variable domain reads DSGVTQTPKHLITATGQRVTLRCSPRSGDLSVYWYQQSLDQGLQFLIQYYNGEERAKGNILERFSAQQFPDLHSELNLSSLELGDSALYFCASSGQTGVGTGELFFGEGSRLTVL.

The chain joins TRBV10-3 to TRBJ2-3; 8 bases are a match to TRBD2. The trim removed 3 bases at V and 6 bases at J, leaving 14 bases unmatched. The CDR3 length is 17 residues. The germline V gene encodes CDR1 ENHRY and CDR2 SYGVKD. The CDR3 loop reads CAISDMGGSGIGDTQYF. The CDR3 DNA reads as TGTGCCATCAGTGATATGGGTGGTAGCGGGATCGGTGATACGCAGTATTTT.

The rearrangement uses TRBV9 and TRBJ2-4, with 8 bases lining up with TRBD2. Germline CDR1 SGDLS, CDR2 YYNGEE. Unmatched junction bases numbered 7, after V lost 0 bases and J lost 8 bases. The CDR3 covers 15 residues. The CDR3 loop is CASSVEGTRGDIQYF. In DNA form, the CDR3 reads TGTGCCAGCAGCGTAGAAGGGACTAGAGGTGACATTCAGTACTTC.

The J gene is TRBJ2-2, the V gene TRBV7-6, with TRBD2 matching over 8 bases. Germline CDR1 and CDR2: SGHVS and FNYEAQ. There are 16 residues in the CDR3. Germline trimming cut 5 bases from V and 5 bases from J; bases unmatched to any gene: 10. This chain's CDR3 is CASSPIAAGVTGELFF. The DNA of the CDR3 is TGTGCCAGCAGCCCCATTGCAGCGGGAGTTACCGGGGAGCTGTTTTTT. The full variable domain, completed using reference TRBV7-6 and TRBJ2-2, is GAGVSQSPRYKVTKRGQDVALRCDPISGHVSLYWYRQALGQGPEFLTYFNYEAQQDKSGLPNDRFSAERPEGSISTLTIQRTEQRDSAMYRCASSPIAAGVTGELFFGEGSRLTVL.

The chain links TRBV5-1 to TRBJ2-4; D remains ambiguous. Trimming pared 1 base from V and 1 base from J, leaving 9 bases between. The CDR3 has 15 amino acids. Germline values: CDR1 SGHRS, CDR2 YFSETQ. As DNA, the CDR3 is TGCGCCAGCAGCTTGCAGGATGGGGCCAAAAACATTCAGTACTTC. This codes for CASSLQDGAKNIQYF.

The genes are TRBV7-9 and TRBJ2-7; D remains unclear. The CDR3 is 12 residues long. Germline assignment: CDR1 SEHNR and CDR2 FQNEAQ (reference sequence). V was clipped by 5 bases and J by 2 bases, with 7 bases between them. In nucleotides, the CDR3 is TGTGCCAGCAGCCAGACCACCTACGAGCAGTACTTC. Protein sequence: CASSQTTYEQYF.

In its sample, this clone was seen a few times. V is TRBV11-2 and J is TRBJ2-7; tentative D call: TRBD1 (5 bases). Germline assignment: CDR1 SGHAT and CDR2 FQNNGV. The CDR3 is made up of 14 amino acids. V was cut by 0 bases and J by 6 bases, with 12 bases left in between. CDR3 DNA sequence: TGTGCCAGCAGCTTAGATGGGGCAGGGTTCGAGCAGTACTTC. Residues: CASSLDGAGFEQYF.

Concerning this clone: Other DNA sequences in this sample translate to the same CDR3. This sequence joins TRBV28 and TRBJ2-5; no reliable D call. Trimming pared 3 bases from V and 5 bases from J, leaving 4 bases between. The CDR3 spans 11 residues. Per germline, CDR1 MDHEN and CDR2 SYDVKM. CDR3 bases: TGTGCCAGCAGTTTGAGGGAGACCCAGTACTTC. Its protein is CASSLRETQYF. The full variable domain, with the rest looked up from reference TRBV28 and TRBJ2-5, is DVKVTQSSRYLVKRTGEKVFLECVQDMDHENMFWYRQDPGLGLRLIYFSYDVKMKEKGDIPEGYSVSREKKERFSLILESASTNQTSMYLCASSLRETQYFGPGTRLLVL.

The V call is TRBV7-2, the J call TRBJ2-7; 9 positions agree with TRBD2. V was pared by 3 bases and J by 5 bases, with 5 bases of the junction left unmatched. Germline values: CDR1 SGHTA, CDR2 FQGNSA. The CDR3 consists of 14 residues. The CDR3 protein is CASSFISGSHEQYF. CDR3 DNA sequence: TGTGCCAGCAGCTTCATTAGCGGGAGCCACGAGCAGTACTTC.

This rearrangement joins TRBV4-1 to TRBJ1-5; D is unresolved. The germline V and J ends were trimmed by 1 base and 5 bases, with 15 bases remaining between them. The CDR3 is 16 residues long. Germline CDR1 MGHRA, CDR2 YSYEKL. The CDR3: CASSQVIGQRDQPQHF. The DNA for the CDR3 is TGCGCCAGCAGCCAAGTTATCGGGCAGAGAGATCAGCCCCAGCATTTT.

This chain joins TRBV6-1 and TRBJ2-5; 7 bases fit TRBD1. Germline V CDR1 and CDR2: MNHNS, SASEGT. Trimming took 9 bases from V and 4 from J; bases not matched to a gene: 2. The CDR3 has 11 amino acids. The CDR3 loop is CASGTVETQYF. For the CDR3, the DNA is TGTGCCAGTGGGACAGTAGAGACCCAGTACTTC.

The chain carries TRBV5-6 and TRBJ2-3, with 10 bases fitting TRBD1. The germline V gene encodes CDR1 SGHDT and CDR2 YYEEEE. CDR3 length: 14 amino acids. V was clipped by 4 bases and J by 3 bases; unmatched bases: 2. CDR3 sequence: CASSRGQGTDTQYF. For the CDR3, the DNA is TGTGCCAGCAGCAGGGGACAGGGGACAGATACGCAGTATTTT.

The chain carries TRBV6-1 and TRBJ2-3; the D is unclear. Germline V gene lookup returns CDR1 MNHNS and CDR2 SASEGT. The CDR3 has 11 amino acids. The V end was cut by 3 bases, the J end by 9 bases, with 7 bases between. In DNA, the CDR3 is TGTGCCAGCAGTGACGGCTACACGCAGTATTTT. The encoded protein is CASSDGYTQYF.

The chain joins TRBV7-9 to TRBJ1-1; 7 positions match TRBD1. This CDR3 spans 14 amino acids. The ends lost 1 base at V and 6 bases at J; junction bases unmatched: 5. Germline V gives CDR1 SEHNR, CDR2 FQNEAQ (reference sequence). CDR3 sequence: CASSLGVGGPEAFF. The CDR3, as DNA: TGTGCCAGCAGCTTAGGGGTAGGGGGCCCTGAAGCTTTCTTT.

The CDR3 DNA reads as TGTGCCAGCAGCTCCCCGCCGGGAGGGGAGGCTGAAGCTTTCTTT. It specifies CASSSPPGGEAEAFF. This chain uses TRBV5-4 with TRBJ1-1; perhaps TRBD1 as D (5 bases). Per the germline V gene, CDR1 is SGHNT and CDR2 is YYREEE (reference sequence). The CDR3 runs 15 residues. Trimming took 3 bases from V and 6 from J, leaving 18 bases between them.

This rearrangement joins TRBV16 to TRBJ2-2; D not certain. The germline V and J ends were trimmed by 0 bases and 6 bases, with 5 bases remaining between them. The germline gives CDR1 KGHSY, CDR2 FQNENV. The CDR3 is made up of 13 amino acids. CDR3 in amino acids: CASSQSFSGELFF. CDR3 bases: TGTGCCAGCAGCCAATCATTTTCCGGGGAGCTGTTTTTT.